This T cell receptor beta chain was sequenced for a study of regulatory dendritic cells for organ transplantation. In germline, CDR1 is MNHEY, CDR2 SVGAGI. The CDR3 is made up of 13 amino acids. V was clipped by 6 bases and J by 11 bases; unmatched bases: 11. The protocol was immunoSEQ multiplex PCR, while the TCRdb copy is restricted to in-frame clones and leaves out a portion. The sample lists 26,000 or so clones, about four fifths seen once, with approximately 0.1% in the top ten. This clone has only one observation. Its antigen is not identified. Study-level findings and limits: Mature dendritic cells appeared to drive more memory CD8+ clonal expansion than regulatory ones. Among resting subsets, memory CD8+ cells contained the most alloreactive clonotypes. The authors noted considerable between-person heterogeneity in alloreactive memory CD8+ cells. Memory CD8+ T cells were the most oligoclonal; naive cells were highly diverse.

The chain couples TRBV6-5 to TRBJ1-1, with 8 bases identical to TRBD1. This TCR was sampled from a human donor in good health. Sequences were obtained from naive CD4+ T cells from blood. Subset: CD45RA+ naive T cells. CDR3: CASSSQTGGRAFF. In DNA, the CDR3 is TGTGCCAGCAGCTCTCAAACAGGGGGGAGGGCTTTCTTT.